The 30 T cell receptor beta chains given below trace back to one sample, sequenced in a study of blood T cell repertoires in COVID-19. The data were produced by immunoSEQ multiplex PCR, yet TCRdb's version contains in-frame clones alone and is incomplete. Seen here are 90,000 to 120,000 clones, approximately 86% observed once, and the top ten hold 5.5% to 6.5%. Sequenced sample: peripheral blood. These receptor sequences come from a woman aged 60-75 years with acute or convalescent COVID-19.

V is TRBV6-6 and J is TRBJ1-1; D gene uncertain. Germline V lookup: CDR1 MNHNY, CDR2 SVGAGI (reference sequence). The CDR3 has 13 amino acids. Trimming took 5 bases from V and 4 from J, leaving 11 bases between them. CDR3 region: CASSLRRTTEAFF. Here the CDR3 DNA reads TGTGCCAGCAGTCTCAGGCGCACCACTGAAGCTTTCTTT.

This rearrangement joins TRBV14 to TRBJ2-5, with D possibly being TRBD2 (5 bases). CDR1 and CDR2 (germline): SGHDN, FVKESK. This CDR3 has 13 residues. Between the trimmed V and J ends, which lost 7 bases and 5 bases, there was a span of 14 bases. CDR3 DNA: TGTGCCAGCACTCCCCGTTTAGCGGAGACCCAGTACTTC. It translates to CASTPRLAETQYF.

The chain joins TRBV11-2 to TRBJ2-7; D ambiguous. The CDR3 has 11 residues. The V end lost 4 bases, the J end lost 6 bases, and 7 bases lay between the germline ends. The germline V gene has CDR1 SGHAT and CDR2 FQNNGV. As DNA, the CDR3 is TGTGCCAGCAGCTCACTTGTCGAGCAGTACGTC. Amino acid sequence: CASSSLVEQYV.

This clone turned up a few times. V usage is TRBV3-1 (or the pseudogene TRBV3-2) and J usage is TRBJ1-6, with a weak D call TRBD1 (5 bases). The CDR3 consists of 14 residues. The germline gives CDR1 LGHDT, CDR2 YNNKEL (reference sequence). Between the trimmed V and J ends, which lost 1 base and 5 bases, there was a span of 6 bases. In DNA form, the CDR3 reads TGTGCCAGCAGCCAAGGACAGAATAATTCACCCCTCCACTTT. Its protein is CASSQGQNNSPLHF.

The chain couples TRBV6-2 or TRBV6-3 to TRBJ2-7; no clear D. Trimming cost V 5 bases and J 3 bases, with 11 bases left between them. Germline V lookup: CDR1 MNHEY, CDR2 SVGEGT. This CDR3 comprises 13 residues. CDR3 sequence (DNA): TGTGCCAGCAGTACTTGGTCGCACTACGAGCAGTACGTC. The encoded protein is CASSTWSHYEQYV.

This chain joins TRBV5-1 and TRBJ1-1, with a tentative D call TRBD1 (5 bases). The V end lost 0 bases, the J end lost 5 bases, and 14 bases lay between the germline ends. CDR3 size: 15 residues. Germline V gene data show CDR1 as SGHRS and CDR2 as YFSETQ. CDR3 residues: CASSLDLRGRTEAFF. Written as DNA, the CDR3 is TGCGCCAGCAGCTTGGACCTCCGGGGGAGGACTGAAGCTTTCTTT.

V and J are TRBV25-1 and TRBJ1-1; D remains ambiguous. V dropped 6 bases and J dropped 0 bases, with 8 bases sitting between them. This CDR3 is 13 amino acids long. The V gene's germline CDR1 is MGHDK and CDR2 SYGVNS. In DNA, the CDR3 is TGTGCCAGCAGCATACTTATGAACACTGAAGCTTTCTTT. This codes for CASSILMNTEAFF.

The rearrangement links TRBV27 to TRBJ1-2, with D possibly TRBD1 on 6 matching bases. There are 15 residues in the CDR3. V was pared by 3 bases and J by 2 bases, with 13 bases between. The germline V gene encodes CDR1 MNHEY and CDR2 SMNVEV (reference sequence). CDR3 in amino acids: CASSFLAGQNYGYTF. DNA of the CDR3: TGTGCCAGCAGTTTTTTAGCCGGACAGAACTATGGCTACACCTTC.

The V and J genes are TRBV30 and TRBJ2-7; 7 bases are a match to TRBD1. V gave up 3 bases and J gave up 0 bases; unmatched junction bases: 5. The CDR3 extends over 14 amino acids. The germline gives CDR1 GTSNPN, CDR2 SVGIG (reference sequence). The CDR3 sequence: CAWRPRGNSYEQYF. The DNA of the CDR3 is TGTGCCTGGAGGCCCAGGGGGAACTCCTACGAGCAGTACTTC.

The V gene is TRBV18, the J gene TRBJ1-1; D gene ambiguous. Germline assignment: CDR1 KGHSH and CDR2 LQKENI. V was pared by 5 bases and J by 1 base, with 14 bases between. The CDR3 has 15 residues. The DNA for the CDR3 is TGTGCCAGCTCAGAAACCGGGTTAGAGAACACTGAAGCTTTCTTT. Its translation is CASSETGLENTEAFF.

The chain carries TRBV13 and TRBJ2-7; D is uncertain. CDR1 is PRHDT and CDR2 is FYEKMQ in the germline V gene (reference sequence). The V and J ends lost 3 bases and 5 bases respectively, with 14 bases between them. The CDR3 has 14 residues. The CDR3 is CASSLPIRGDEQYF. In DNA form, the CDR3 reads TGTGCCAGCAGCTTGCCCATCCGAGGAGACGAGCAGTACTTC.

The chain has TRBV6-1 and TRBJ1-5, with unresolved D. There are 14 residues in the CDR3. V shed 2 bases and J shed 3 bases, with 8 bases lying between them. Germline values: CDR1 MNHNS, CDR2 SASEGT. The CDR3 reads CASSESGLNQPQHF. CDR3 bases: TGTGCCAGCAGTGAATCCGGACTCAATCAGCCCCAGCATTTT.

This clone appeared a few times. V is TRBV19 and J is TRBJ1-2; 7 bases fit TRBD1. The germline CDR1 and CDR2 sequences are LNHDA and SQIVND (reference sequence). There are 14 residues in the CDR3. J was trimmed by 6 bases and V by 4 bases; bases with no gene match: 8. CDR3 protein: CASSKTGSFNGYTF. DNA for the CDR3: TGTGCCAGTAGTAAGACAGGGAGTTTTAATGGCTACACCTTC.

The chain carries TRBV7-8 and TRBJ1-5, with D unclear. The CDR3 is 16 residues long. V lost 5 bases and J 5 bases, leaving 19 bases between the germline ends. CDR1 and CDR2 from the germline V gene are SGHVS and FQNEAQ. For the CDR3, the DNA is TGTGCCAGCAGCCGGCGGACTTCCAGCCCCTATCAGCCCCAGCATTTT. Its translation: CASSRRTSSPYQPQHF.

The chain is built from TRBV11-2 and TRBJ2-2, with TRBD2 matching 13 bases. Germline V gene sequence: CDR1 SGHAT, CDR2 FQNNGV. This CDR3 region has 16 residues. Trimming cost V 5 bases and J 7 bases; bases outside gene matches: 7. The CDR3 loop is CASSVTGTSGVGELFF. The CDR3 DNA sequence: TGTGCCAGCAGCGTAACCGGGACTAGCGGGGTCGGGGAGCTGTTTTTT.

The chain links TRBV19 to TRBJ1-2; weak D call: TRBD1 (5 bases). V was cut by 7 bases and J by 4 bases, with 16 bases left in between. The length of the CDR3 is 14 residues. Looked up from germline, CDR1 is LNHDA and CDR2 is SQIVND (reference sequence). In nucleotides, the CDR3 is TGTGCCAGTATTTCTCCGGGGGAGGGCTATGGCTACACCTTC. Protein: CASISPGEGYGYTF.

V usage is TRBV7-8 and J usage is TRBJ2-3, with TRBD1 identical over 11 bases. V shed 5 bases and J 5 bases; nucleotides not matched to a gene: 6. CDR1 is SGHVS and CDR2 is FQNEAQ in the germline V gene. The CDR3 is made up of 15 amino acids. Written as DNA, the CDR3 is TGTGCCAGCAGCCTAGGGACAGGGGGAATAGATACGCAGTATTTT. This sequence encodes CASSLGTGGIDTQYF.

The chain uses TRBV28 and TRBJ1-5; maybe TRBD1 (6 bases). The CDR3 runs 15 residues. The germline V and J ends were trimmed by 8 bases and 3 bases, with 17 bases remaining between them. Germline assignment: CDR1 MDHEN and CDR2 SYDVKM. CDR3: CASARTVGHNQPQHF. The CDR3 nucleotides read TGTGCCAGCGCTCGGACAGTTGGACACAATCAGCCCCAGCATTTT. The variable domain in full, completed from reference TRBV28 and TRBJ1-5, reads DVKVTQSSRYLVKRTGEKVFLECVQDMDHENMFWYRQDPGLGLRLIYFSYDVKMKEKGDIPEGYSVSREKKERFSLILESASTNQTSMYLCASARTVGHNQPQHFGDGTRLSIL.

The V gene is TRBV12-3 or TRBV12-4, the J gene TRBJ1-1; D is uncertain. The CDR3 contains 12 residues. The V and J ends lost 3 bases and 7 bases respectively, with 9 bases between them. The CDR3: CASSFQRVEAFF. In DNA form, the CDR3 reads TGTGCCAGCAGTTTTCAGAGGGTTGAAGCTTTCTTT.

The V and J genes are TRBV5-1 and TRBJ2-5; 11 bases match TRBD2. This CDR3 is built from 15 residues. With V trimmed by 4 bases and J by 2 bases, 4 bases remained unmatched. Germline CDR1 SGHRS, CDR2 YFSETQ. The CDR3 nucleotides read TGCGCCAGCAGCGCGCTAGCGGGAGGACAAGAGACCCAGTACTTC. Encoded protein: CASSALAGGQETQYF.

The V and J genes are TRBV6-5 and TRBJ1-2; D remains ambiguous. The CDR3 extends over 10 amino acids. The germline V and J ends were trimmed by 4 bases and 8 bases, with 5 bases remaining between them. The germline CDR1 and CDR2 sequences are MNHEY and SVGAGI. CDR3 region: CASSFRGYTF. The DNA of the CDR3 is TGTGCCAGCAGTTTCCGGGGCTACACCTTC.

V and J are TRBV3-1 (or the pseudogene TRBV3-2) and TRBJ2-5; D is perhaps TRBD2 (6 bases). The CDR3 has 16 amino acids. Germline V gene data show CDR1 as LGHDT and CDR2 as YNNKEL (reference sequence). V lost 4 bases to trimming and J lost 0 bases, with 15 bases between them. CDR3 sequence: CASSLGLAAYQETQYF. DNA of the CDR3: TGTGCCAGCAGCCTCGGATTAGCGGCCTACCAAGAGACCCAGTACTTC.

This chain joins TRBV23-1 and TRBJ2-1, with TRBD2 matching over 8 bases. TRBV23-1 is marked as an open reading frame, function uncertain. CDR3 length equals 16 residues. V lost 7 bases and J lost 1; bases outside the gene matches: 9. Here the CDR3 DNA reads TGCGCCAGCACAACCTCAACTAGCGGATCCTACAATGAGCAGTTCTTC. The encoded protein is CASTTSTSGSYNEQFF.

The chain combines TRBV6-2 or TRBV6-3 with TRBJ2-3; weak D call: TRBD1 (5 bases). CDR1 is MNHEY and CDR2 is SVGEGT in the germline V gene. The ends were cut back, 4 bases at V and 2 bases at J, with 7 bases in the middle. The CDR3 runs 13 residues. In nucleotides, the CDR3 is TGTGCCAGCAGTTTGGACAACACAGATACGCAGTATTTT. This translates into CASSLDNTDTQYF.

CDR3 sequence: CASSESRGNEQFF. The CDR3 DNA sequence: TGTGCCAGCAGTGAATCCAGAGGGAATGAGCAGTTCTTC. The genes are TRBV2 and TRBJ2-1; weak D call: TRBD2 (5 bases). This CDR3 is built from 13 residues. V lost 2 bases to trimming and J lost 7 bases, with 9 bases between them. Germline V gene data show CDR1 as SNHLY and CDR2 as FYNNEI.

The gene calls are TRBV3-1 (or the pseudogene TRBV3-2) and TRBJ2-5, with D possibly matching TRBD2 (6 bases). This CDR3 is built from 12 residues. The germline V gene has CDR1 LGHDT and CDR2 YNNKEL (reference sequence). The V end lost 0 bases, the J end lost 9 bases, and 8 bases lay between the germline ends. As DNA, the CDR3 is TGTGCCAGCAGCCAAGATCCGGGGGCCCAGTACTTC. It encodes CASSQDPGAQYF.

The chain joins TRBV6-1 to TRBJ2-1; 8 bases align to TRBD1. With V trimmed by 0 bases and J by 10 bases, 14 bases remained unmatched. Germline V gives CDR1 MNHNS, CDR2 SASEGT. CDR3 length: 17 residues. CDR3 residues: CASSEARTGLPIREQFF. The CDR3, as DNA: TGTGCCAGCAGTGAAGCCCGGACAGGGCTCCCCATCCGGGAGCAGTTCTTC.

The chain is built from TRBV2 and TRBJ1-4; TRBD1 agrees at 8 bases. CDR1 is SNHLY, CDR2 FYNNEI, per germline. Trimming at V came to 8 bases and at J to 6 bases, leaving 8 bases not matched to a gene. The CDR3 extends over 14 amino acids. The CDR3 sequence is CASGRTGTDEKLFF. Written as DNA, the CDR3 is TGTGCCAGCGGACGGACAGGGACGGATGAAAAACTGTTTTTT. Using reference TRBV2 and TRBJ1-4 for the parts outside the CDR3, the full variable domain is EPEVTQTPSHQVTQMGQEVILRCVPISNHLYFYWYRQILGQKVEFLVSFYNNEISEKSEIFDDQFSVERPDGSNFTLKIRSTKLEDSAMYFCASGRTGTDEKLFFGSGTQLSVL.

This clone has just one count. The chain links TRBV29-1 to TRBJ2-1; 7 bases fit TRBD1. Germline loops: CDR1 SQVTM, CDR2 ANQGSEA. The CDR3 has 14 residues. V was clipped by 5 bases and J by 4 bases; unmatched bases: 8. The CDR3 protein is CSVLRGQLYNEQFF. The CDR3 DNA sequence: TGCAGCGTTCTAAGGGGACAGTTGTACAATGAGCAGTTCTTC.

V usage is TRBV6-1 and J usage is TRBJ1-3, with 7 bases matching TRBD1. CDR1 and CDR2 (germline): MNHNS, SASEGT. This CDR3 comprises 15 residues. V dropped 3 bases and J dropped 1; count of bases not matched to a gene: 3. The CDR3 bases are TGTGCCAGCAGTGAGGGGACAGTTTCTGGAAACACCATATATTTT. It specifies CASSEGTVSGNTIYF.